Sequencing of this T cell receptor (beta chain) was carried out in a study of T cells expressing NK-cell markers. TCRdb re-analyzed the 5' RACE reads; it lists each CDR3 protein once, without DNA. The sample table includes fewer than 400,000 distinct CDR3 sequences. There are 17 residues in the CDR3. The V and J genes are TRBV12-3 or TRBV12-4 and TRBJ2-3; the TRBD2 assignment by TCRdb is unverifiable without DNA. The sample taken for sequencing was blood T cells: a sorted CD56 or NKG2C T cell subset, CD4+ or CD8+ T cells, or bulk PBMC T cells (not recorded which). The receptor comes from a woman aged 45 to 65 in good health. Here the CDR3 reads CASSLLASPASTDTQYF.